Below are 5 T cell receptor beta chains sequenced from a single sample in a study of post-analysis software for immune sequencing data. No antigen has been assigned to these receptors. TCR beta cDNA libraries included unique molecular identifiers. TCRdb redid the calling of the PCR reads with MiXCR, one entry per CDR3 protein. The profile shows 650,000 to 850,000 distinct CDR3 sequences, about 43% of them singletons. Study-wide points: Patients had higher frequencies than controls of a few TRBV segments, including TRBV5-6, TRBV5-1 and TRBV20-1.

Sequencing was done on a sample of blood. The origin of the receptors is a girl under 18 with multiple sclerosis.

The chain employs TRBV6-5 and TRBJ2-1; D perhaps matches TRBD1 (6 bases). This CDR3 has 15 amino acids. The V end was cut by 6 bases, the J end by 4 bases, with 16 bases between. Germline values: CDR1 MNHEY, CDR2 SVGAGI. CDR3 in amino acids: CASSIEGEKYNEQFF. CDR3 coding DNA: TGTGCCAGCAGCATTGAGGGGGAGAAATACAATGAGCAGTTCTTC.

The chain uses TRBV28 and TRBJ2-4; D gene unclear. The J call is in doubt because the DNA end fits TRBJ2-7 better. CDR3 length: 13 amino acids. Germline assignment: CDR1 MDHEN and CDR2 SYDVKM. CDR3 amino acids: CASTTRTVYEQYF. CDR3 DNA sequence: TGTGCCAGCACCACGCGGACGGTCTACGAGCAGTACTTC.

The CDR3 nucleotides read TGTGCCAGCAGCCAGGACAGGACAGACTACGAAGAGCAGTACTTC. Its protein product is CASSQDRTDYEEQYF. V is TRBV7-9 and J is TRBJ2-7; 7 bases map to TRBD1. This CDR3 has 15 amino acids. Germline CDR1 and CDR2: SEHNR and FQNEAQ (reference sequence). Unmatched junction bases numbered 14, after V lost 5 bases and J lost 7 bases.

The chain has TRBV11-2 and TRBJ1-2; D call uncertain. Germline V gene data show CDR1 as SGHAT and CDR2 as FQNNGV. The CDR3 has 18 amino acids. Trimming stripped 7 bases from V and 5 bases from J, with 29 bases between. This CDR3 is CASTTFGVVSHGGYGYTF. The CDR3 bases are TGTGCCAGCACCACATTTGGAGTCGTCAGTCACGGAGGATATGGCTACACCTTC.

Only a few counts were recorded for this clonotype. This rearrangement joins TRBV3-1 to TRBJ2-1; TRBD2 is a possible D gene (5 bases). Looked up from germline, CDR1 is LGHDT and CDR2 is YNNKEL (reference sequence). This CDR3 is built from 13 residues. Trimming took 7 bases from V and 8 from J, leaving 15 bases between them. CDR3 sequence reads: CASIGGVSDEQFF. The CDR3 coding sequence is TGTGCCAGCATCGGAGGAGTAAGTGATGAGCAGTTCTTC.